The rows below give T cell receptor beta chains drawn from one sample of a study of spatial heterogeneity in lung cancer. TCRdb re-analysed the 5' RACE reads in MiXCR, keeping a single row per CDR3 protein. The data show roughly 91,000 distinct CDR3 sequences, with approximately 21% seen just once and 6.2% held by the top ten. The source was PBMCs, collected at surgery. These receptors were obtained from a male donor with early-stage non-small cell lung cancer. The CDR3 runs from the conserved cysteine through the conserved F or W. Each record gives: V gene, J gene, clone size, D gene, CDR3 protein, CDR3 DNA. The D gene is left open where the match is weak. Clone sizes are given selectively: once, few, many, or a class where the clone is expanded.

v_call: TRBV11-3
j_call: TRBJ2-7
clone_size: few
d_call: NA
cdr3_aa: CASSPRDTYEQYF
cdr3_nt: TGTGCCAGCAGCCCCAGGGATACCTACGAGCAGTACTTC

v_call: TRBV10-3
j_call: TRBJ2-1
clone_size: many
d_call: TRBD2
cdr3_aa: CAIRGTSGRGDEQFF
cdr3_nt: TGTGCCATCAGGGGGACTAGCGGGAGGGGAGATGAGCAGTTCTTC

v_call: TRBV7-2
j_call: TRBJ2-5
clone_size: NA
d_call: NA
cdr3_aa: CASSIFGGGQETQYF
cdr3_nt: TGTGCCAGCAGTATTTTCGGGGGCGGCCAAGAGACCCAGTACTTC

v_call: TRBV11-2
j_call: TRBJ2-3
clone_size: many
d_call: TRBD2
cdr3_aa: CASSFVAGGKSDTQYF
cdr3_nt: TGTGCCAGCAGCTTTGTAGCGGGAGGGAAATCAGATACGCAGTATTTT

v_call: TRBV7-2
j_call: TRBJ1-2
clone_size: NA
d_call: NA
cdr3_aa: CASSPGWGADYGYTF
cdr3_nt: TGTGCCAGCAGCCCCGGATGGGGGGCAGACTATGGCTACACCTTC

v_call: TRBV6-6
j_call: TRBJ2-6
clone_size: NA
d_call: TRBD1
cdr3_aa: CASRSTGGAGANVLTF
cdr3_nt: TGTGCCAGCAGGTCCACAGGGGGCGCTGGGGCCAACGTCCTGACTTTC

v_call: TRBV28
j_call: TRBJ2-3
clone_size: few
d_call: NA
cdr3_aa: CASSLRQAGSTDTQYF
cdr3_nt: TGTGCCAGCAGTTTACGACAGGCGGGAAGCACAGATACGCAGTATTTT

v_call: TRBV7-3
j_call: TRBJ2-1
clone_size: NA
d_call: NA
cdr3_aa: CASSGGPLDEQFF
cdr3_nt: TGTGCCAGCAGCGGAGGGCCACTCGATGAGCAGTTCTTC

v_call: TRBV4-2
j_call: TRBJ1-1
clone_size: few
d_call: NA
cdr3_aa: CASSQDQGPNTEAFF
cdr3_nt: TGTGCCAGCAGCCAAGATCAGGGACCGAACACTGAAGCTTTCTTT

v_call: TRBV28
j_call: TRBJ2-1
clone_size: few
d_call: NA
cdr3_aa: CASTASVEQFF
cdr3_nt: TGTGCCAGCACAGCTAGCGTTGAGCAGTTCTTC

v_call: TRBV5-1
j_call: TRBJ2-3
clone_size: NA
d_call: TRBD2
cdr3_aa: CASSLVIAGGSDTQYF
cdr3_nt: TGCGCCAGCAGCTTGGTTATAGCGGGAGGGTCAGATACGCAGTATTTT

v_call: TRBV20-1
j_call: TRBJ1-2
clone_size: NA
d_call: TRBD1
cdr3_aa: CSARPPGQGVYGYTF
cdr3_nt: TGCAGTGCTAGACCGCCGGGACAGGGAGTCTATGGCTACACCTTC

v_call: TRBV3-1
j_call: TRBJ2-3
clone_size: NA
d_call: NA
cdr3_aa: CASSQDAGLADTQYF
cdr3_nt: TGTGCCAGCAGCCAAGATGCGGGATTGGCAGATACGCAGTATTTT

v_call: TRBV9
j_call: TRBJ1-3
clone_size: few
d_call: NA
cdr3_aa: CASSVEAMGIGNTIYF
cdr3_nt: TGTGCCAGCAGCGTAGAAGCGATGGGGATTGGAAACACCATATATTTT

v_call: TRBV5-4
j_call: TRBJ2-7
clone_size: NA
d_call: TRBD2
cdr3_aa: CASSLGSGLTTYEQYF
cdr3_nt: TGTGCCAGCAGCTTGGGATCGGGACTAACTACCTACGAGCAGTACTTC

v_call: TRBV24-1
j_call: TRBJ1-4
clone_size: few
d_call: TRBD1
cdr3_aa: CATSGTGDEKLFF
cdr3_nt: TGTGCCACCAGCGGGACAGGGGATGAAAAACTGTTTTTT

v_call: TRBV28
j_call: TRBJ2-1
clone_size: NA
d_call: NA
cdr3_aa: CASSFGGETNEQFF
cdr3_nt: TGTGCCAGCAGTTTCGGCGGGGAGACGAATGAGCAGTTCTTC

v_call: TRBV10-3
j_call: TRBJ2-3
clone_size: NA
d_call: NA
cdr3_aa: CAIGLGGSDTQYF
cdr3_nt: TGTGCCATCGGCCTTGGAGGATCAGATACGCAGTATTTT

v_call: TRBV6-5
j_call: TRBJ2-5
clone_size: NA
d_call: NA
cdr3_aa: CASSGRLDAGQETQYF
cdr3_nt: TGTGCCAGCAGCGGAAGACTTGATGCGGGGCAAGAGACCCAGTACTTC

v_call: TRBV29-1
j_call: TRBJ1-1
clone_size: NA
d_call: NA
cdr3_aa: CSVAADGTEAFF
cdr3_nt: TGCAGCGTTGCGGCCGATGGGACTGAAGCTTTCTTT

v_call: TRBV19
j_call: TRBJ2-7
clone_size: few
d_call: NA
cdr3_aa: CASSFGLPYEQYF
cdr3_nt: TGTGCCAGTAGTTTCGGACTCCCCTACGAGCAGTACTTC

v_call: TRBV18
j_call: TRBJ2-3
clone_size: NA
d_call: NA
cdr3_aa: CASSPSWDTQYF
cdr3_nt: TGTGCCAGCTCACCTTCCTGGGATACGCAGTATTTT

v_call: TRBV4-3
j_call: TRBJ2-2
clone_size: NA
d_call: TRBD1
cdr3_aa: CASSPGQANTGELFF
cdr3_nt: TGCGCCAGCAGTCCGGGACAGGCGAACACCGGGGAGCTGTTTTTT

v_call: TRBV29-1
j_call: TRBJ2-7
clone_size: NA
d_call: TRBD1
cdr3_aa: CSVEFQGAYEQYF
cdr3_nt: TGCAGCGTTGAGTTCCAGGGGGCCTACGAGCAGTACTTC

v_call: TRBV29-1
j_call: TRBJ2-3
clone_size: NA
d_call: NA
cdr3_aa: CSVDSTDTQYF
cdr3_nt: TGCAGCGTTGACAGCACAGATACGCAGTATTTT

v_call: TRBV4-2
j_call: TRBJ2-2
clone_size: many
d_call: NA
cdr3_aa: CASSQVLIGELFF
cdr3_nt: TGTGCCAGCAGCCAAGTTTTAATCGGGGAGCTGTTTTTT

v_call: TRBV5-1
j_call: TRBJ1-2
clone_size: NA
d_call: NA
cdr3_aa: CASSLDGQPNYGYTF
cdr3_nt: TGCGCCAGCAGCTTGGATGGACAGCCAAACTATGGCTACACCTTC

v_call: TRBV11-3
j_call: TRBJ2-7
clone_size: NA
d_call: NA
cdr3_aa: CASSSIWTDHEQYF
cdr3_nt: TGTGCCAGCAGCTCGATCTGGACCGACCACGAGCAGTACTTC

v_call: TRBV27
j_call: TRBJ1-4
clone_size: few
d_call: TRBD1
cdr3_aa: CASSLLGQEGDEKLFF
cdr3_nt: TGTGCCAGCAGTTTATTGGGACAGGAGGGGGATGAAAAACTGTTTTTT

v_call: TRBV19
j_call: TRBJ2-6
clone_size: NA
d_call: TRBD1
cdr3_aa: CASTADRGPRSGANVLTF
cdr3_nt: TGTGCCAGTACCGCGGACAGGGGGCCCCGCTCTGGGGCCAACGTCCTGACTTTC

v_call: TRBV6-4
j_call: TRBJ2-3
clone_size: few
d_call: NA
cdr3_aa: CASSVDSEDTQYF
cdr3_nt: TGTGCCAGCAGTGTCGACAGCGAAGATACGCAGTATTTT

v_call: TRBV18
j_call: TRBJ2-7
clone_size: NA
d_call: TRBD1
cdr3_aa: CASSPTQGASDEQYF
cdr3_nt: TGTGCCAGCTCACCCACACAGGGGGCATCTGACGAGCAGTACTTC

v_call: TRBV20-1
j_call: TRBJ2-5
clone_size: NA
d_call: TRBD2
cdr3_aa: CSADGTSGSPPSVGTQYF
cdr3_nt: TGCAGTGCCGATGGGACTAGCGGGAGCCCACCGTCAGTCGGGACCCAGTACTTC

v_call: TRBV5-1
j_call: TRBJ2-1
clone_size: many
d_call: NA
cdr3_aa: CASSLTPVGEQFF
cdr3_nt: TGCGCCAGCAGCCTAACCCCGGTGGGTGAGCAGTTCTTC

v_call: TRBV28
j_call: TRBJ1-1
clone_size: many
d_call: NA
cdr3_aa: CASSLWLGEAFF
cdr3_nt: TGTGCCAGCAGTTTATGGCTCGGTGAAGCTTTCTTT

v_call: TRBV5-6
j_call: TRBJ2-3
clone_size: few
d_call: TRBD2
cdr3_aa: CASSPYRGGGISTDTQYF
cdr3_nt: TGTGCCAGCAGCCCCTATCGGGGGGGAGGAATTAGCACAGATACGCAGTATTTT

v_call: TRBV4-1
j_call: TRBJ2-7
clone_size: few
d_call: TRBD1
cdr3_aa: CASSQSPGTGNYEQYF
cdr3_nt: TGCGCCAGCAGCCAAAGTCCCGGGACAGGGAATTACGAGCAGTACTTC

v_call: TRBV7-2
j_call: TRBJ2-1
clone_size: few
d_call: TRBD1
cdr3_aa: CASSGRDRGEQFF
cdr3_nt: TGTGCCAGCAGCGGCCGGGACAGGGGAGAGCAGTTCTTC

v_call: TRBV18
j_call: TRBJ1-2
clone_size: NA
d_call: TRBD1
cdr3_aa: CASSPGQDDGYTF
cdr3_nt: TGTGCCAGCTCACCGGGACAGGATGATGGCTACACCTTC

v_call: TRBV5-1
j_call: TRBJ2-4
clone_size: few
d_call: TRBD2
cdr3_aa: CASSHSGSGAKNIQYF
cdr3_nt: TGCGCCAGCAGCCATAGCGGGAGTGGGGCCAAAAACATTCAGTACTTC

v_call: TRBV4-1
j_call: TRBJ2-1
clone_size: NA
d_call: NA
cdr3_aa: CASSQGFPDFIPFF
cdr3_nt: TGCGCCAGCAGCCAAGGGTTCCCGGACTTCATTCCGTTCTTC

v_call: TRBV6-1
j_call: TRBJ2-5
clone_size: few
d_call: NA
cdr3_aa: CASSPGDTQETQYF
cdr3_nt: TGTGCCAGCAGCCCCGGAGATACGCAAGAGACCCAGTACTTC

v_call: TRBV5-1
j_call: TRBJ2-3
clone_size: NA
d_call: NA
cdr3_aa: CASSPSGTSTDTQYF
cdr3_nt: TGCGCCAGCAGCCCGAGCGGAACTAGCACAGATACGCAGTATTTT

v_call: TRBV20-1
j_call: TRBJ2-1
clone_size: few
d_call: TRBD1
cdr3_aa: CSAPTGIADEQFF
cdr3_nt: TGCAGTGCGCCGACAGGGATTGCCGATGAGCAGTTCTTC

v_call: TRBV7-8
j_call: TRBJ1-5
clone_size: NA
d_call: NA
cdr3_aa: CASSLGSLRGGNQPQHF
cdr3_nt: TGTGCCAGCAGCTTAGGTTCCCTCAGGGGAGGCAATCAGCCCCAGCATTTT

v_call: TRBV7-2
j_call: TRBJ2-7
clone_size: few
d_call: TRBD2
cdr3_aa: CASSPRTSGGAREQYF
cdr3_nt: TGTGCCAGCAGCCCGAGGACTAGCGGGGGGGCTCGGGAGCAGTACTTC

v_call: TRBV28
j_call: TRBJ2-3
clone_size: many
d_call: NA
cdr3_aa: CASTGGMDTQYF
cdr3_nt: TGTGCCAGCACCGGGGGAATGGATACGCAGTATTTT

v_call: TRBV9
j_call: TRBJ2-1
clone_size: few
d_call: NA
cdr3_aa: CASSVRPRGSSYNEQFF
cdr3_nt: TGTGCCAGCAGCGTCAGACCCCGGGGTAGCTCCTACAATGAGCAGTTCTTC

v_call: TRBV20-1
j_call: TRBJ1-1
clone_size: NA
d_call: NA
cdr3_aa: CSARYGQGRMNTEAFF
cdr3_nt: TGCAGTGCTAGATATGGGCAGGGCCGAATGAACACTGAAGCTTTCTTT

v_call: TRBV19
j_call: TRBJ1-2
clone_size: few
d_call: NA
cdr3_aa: CASRAVGGDGYTF
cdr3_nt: TGTGCCAGTAGGGCGGTCGGTGGGGATGGCTACACCTTC

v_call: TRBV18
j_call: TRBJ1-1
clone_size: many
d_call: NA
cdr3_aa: CASSLVAGNTEAFF
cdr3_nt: TGTGCCAGCTCACTGGTCGCGGGGAACACTGAAGCTTTCTTT

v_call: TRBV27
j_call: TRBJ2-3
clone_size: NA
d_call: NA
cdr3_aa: CASSDRIVDTQYF
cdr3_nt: TGTGCCAGCAGCGACCGAATCGTAGATACGCAGTATTTT

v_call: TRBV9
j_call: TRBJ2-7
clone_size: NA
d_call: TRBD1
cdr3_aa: CASSPRDRLSEQYF
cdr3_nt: TGTGCCAGCAGCCCCCGGGACAGACTGAGCGAGCAGTACTTC

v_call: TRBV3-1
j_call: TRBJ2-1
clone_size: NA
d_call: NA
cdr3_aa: CASSQEGASRYEQFF
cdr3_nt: TGTGCCAGCAGCCAAGAAGGGGCTAGCAGGTATGAGCAGTTCTTC

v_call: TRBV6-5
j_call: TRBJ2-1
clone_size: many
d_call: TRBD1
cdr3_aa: CASRRQGPGVEQFF
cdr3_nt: TGTGCCAGCAGGAGACAGGGTCCAGGTGTAGAGCAGTTCTTC

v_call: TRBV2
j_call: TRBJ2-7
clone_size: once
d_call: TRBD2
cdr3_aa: CASSSRTSGDYVQYF
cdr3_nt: TGTGCCAGCAGTTCAAGGACTAGCGGAGACTACGTGCAGTACTTC

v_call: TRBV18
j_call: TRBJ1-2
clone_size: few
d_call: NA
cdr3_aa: CASSPDSLYGYTF
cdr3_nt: TGTGCCAGCTCACCAGACAGCCTCTATGGCTACACCTTC

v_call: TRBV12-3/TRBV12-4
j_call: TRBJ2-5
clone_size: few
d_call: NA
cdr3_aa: CASSLRSAHQETQYF
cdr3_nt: TGTGCCAGCAGTTTAAGGTCGGCACACCAAGAGACCCAGTACTTC

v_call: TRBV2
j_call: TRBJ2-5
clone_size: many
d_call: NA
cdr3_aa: CASSEVGAVSETQYF
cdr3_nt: TGTGCCAGCAGTGAAGTAGGGGCGGTTTCGGAGACCCAGTACTTC

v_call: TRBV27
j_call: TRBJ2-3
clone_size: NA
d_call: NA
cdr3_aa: CASSPTGTDTQYF
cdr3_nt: TGTGCCAGCAGTCCCACTGGCACAGATACGCAGTATTTT